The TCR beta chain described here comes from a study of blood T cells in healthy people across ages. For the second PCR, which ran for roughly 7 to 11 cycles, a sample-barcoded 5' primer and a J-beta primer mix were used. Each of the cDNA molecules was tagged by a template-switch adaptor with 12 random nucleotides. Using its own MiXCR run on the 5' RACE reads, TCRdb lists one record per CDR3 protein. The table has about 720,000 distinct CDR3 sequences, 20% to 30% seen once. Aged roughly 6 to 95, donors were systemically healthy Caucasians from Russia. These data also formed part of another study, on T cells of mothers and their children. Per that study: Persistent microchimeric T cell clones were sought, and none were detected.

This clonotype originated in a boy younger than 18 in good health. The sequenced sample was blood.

CDR3 in DNA: TGTGCCAGCAGCAAAGCACTAGGAGGGGAGACCCAGTTCTTC. Its translation is CASSKALGGETQFF. V gene TRBV7-9 combines with J gene TRBJ2-1, with D possibly TRBD2 on 6 matching bases. Germline V gene sequence: CDR1 SEHNR, CDR2 FQNEAQ (reference sequence). The CDR3 runs 14 residues. The ends were cut back, 5 bases at V and 13 bases at J, with 21 bases in the middle.